The TCR beta chain described here comes from a study of low-dose radiotherapy and immunotherapy resistance in tumors. For the study at large: Every 2 weeks, cohort 1 got 0.5 Gy, reaching 6.5 Gy to the planning target volume.

Donors were dosed with nivolumab and ipilimumab; they also received aspirin, low-dose cyclophosphamide and low-dose radiotherapy. Enrollment required an advanced solid tumor negative for tumor-infiltrating lymphocytes. Both TCRalpha and TCRbeta chains were reverse transcribed with V-gene-specific primers. Using a constant-region primer together with a V-primer adapter, TCRs were subjected to about 18 PCR cycles of amplification. TCRdb redid the calling of the reads with MiXCR, one entry per CDR3 protein. The table lists approximately 14,000 distinct CDR3 sequences, 75% of them singletons. The origin of this receptor is a human donor with advanced metastatic prostate, ovarian, gallbladder or colorectal cancer (not recorded which). This table probably holds off-target reads from a library built for another chain.

The CDR3 DNA follows: TGTGCCAGCAGCTTAGTGGCCCGCACTGAAGCTTTCTTT. Encoded protein: CASSLVARTEAFF. The J gene is TRBJ1-1, the V gene TRBV11-2, with D unclear. Per germline, CDR1 SGHAT and CDR2 FQNNGV. This CDR3 region has 13 residues. Trimming removed 1 base from V and 4 bases from J, with 7 bases in between.